Listed below are T cell receptor beta chains from one sample, sequenced in a study of blood T cell repertoires in COVID-19. The protocol was immunoSEQ multiplex PCR, while the TCRdb copy is restricted to in-frame clones and leaves out a portion. The repertoire consists of 100,000 to 130,000 clones, with less than 85% occurring once and the leading ten covering about 1.8%. Sequencing used peripheral blood. These receptors all stem from a woman between 35 and 50 years old with acute or convalescent COVID-19. The conserved cysteine and the conserved F or W are not part of the CDR3 here. Each record gives: J gene, V gene, CDR3 protein.

TRBJ2-2 TRBV2 ASSDHQGYGELF
TRBJ2-3 TRBV2 ASREDYRTDTQY
TRBJ2-3 TRBV4-3 ASSQDGADRGTDTQY
TRBJ2-7 TRBV5-1 ASSFASGGYEQY
TRBJ2-2 TRBV24-1 ATGRTGNTGELF
TRBJ2-7 TRBV28 ASRMGGQGHEQY
TRBJ1-2 TRBV2 ASIVGDLWDYGYT
TRBJ2-1 TRBV6-6 ASRSQGYEQF
TRBJ1-2 TRBV15 ATSRETPGDYGYT
TRBJ2-5 TRBV3-1/TRBV3-2 ASSQDYSQETQY
TRBJ1-6 TRBV5-6 ASSLGQGEVWSPLH
TRBJ1-2 TRBV5-6 ASSPGQRLPYGYT
TRBJ2-1 TRBV2 ASSLSGTGRNEQF
TRBJ1-3 TRBV25-1 ASSTSSGNTIY
TRBJ1-1 TRBV5-1 ASSFAENTEAF
TRBJ1-2 TRBV11-1 ASSFGQNGYT
TRBJ1-5 TRBV9 ASSVGTESNQPQH
TRBJ1-3 TRBV5-6 ASSSTGSGNTIY
TRBJ2-5 TRBV18 ASSPHTTQETQY
TRBJ2-3 TRBV5-1 ASSLVGDRTTDTQY
TRBJ2-1 TRBV5-1 ASSLVGGQGLDEQF
TRBJ2-7 TRBV24-1 ATSEPARDRDYEQY
TRBJ2-5 TRBV2 ASRVQETQY
TRBJ2-3 TRBV7-2 ASSTQGGRTDTQY
TRBJ2-7 TRBV6-2/TRBV6-3 ASGPLRTGIYEQY
TRBJ1-5 TRBV10-3 AISPGGSNQPQH
TRBJ2-7 TRBV5-6 ASSFLSAGAQAEQY
TRBJ2-5 TRBV19 ASSLTGGETQY
TRBJ1-2 TRBV28 ASSLAAGGYT
TRBJ2-5 TRBV5-1 ASSSRTGETQY
TRBJ2-5 TRBV2 ASSIRTRLQETQY
TRBJ2-3 TRBV12-5 ASALTDTQY
TRBJ1-2 TRBV4-1 ASSQVPGQGQNGYT
TRBJ2-7 TRBV19 ASSHRSAGTLSYEQY
TRBJ1-1 TRBV6-5 ASSYEQGNTEAF
TRBJ2-3 TRBV9 ASSSRQSSTDTQY
TRBJ2-5 TRBV28 ASSFPLGLQETQY
TRBJ2-2 TRBV6-4 ASSDSQDTGELF
TRBJ1-1 TRBV7-3 ASSLLQNTEAF
TRBJ1-6 TRBV5-4 ASSLDVKFSPNSPLH
TRBJ1-4 TRBV5-1 ASSPYATTNEKLF
TRBJ1-2 TRBV28 ASSLGRTTYGYT
TRBJ2-7 TRBV5-5 ASSFNAGEQY
TRBJ1-1 TRBV5-1 ASTLTGNTEAF
TRBJ2-7 TRBV11-2 ASSSHRGRMGKGQY
TRBJ2-2 TRBV13 ASSSPGTGELF
TRBJ2-3 TRBV4-2 ASSDDGTSSPTDTQY
TRBJ2-7 TRBV5-1 ASSLEGQEQY
TRBJ1-2 TRBV27 ASSLAGAVGYT
TRBJ2-7 TRBV3-1/TRBV3-2 ASSQDSGGWGEQY
TRBJ1-2 TRBV19 ASRNGDSFYGYT
TRBJ2-3 TRBV30 AWLTDTSTDTQY
TRBJ2-3 TRBV5-6 ASTLGTGGIDTQY
TRBJ2-6 TRBV28 ASSSNTGDSGANVLT
TRBJ2-1 TRBV15 ATSPGSGTGYNEQF